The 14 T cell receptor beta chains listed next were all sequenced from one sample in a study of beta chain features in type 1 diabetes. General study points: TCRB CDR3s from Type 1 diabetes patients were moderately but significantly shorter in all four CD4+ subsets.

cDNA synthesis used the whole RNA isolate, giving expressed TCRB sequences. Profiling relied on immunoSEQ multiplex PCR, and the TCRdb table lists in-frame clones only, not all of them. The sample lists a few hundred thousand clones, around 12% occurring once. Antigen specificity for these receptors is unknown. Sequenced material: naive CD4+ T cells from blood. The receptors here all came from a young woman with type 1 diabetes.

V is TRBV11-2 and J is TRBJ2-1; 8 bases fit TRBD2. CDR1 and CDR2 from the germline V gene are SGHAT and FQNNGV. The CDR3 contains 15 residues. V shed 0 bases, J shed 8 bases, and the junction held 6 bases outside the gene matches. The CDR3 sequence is CASSLEGSGAYEQFF. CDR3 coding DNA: TGTGCCAGCAGCTTAGAAGGTAGCGGGGCATATGAGCAGTTCTTC.

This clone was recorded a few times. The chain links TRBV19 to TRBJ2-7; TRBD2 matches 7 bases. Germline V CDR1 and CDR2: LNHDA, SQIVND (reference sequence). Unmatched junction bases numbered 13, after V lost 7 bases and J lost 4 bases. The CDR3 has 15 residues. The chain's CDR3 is CASTHSGGRLYEQYF. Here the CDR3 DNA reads TGTGCCAGTACTCATAGCGGCGGGAGACTGTACGAGCAGTACTTC.

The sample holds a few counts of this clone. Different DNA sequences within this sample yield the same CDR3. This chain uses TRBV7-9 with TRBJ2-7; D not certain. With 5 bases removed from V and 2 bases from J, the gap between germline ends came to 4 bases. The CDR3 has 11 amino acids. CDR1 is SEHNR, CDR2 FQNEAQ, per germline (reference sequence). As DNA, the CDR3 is TGTGCCAGCAGCCCGGCCTACGAGCAGTACTTC. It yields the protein CASSPAYEQYF.

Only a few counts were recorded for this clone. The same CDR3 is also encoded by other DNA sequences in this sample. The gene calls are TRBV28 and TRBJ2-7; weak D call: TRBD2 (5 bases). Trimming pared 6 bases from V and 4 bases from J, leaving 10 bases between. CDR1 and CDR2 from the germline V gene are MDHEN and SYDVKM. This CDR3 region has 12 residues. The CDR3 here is CASSPPGYEQYF. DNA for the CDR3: TGTGCCAGCAGCCCCCCGGGGTACGAGCAGTACTTC.

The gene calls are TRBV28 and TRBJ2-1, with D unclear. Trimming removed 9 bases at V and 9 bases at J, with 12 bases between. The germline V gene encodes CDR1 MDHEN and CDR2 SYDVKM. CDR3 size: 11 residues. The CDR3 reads CASRGIPEQFF. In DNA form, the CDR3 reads TGTGCCAGTCGAGGTATCCCTGAGCAGTTCTTC.

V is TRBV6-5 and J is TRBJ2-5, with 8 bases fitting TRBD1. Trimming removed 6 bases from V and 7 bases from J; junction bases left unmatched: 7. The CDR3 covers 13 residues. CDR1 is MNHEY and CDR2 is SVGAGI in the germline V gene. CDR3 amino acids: CASRGQALGTQYF. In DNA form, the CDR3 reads TGTGCCAGCAGGGGACAGGCCCTCGGGACCCAGTACTTC.

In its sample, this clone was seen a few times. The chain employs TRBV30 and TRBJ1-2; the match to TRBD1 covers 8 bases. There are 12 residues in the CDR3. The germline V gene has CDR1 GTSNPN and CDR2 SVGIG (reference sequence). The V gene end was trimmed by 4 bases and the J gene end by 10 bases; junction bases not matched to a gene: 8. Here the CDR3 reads CAWTGTGTFYTF. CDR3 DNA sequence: TGTGCCTGGACCGGGACAGGAACCTTCTACACCTTC.

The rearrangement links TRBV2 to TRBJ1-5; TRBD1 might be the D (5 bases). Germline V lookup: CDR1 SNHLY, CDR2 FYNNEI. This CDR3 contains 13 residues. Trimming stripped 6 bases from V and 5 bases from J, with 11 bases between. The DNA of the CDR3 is TGTGCCAGCAGCTCGGTACAGGATCAGCCCCAGCATTTT. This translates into CASSSVQDQPQHF. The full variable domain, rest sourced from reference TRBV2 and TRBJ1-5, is EPEVTQTPSHQVTQMGQEVILRCVPISNHLYFYWYRQILGQKVEFLVSFYNNEISEKSEIFDDQFSVERPDGSNFTLKIRSTKLEDSAMYFCASSSVQDQPQHFGDGTRLSIL.

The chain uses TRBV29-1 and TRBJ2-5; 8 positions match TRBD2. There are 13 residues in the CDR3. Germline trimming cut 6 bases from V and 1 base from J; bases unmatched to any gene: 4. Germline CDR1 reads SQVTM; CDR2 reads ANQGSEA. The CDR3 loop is CSVASGSQETQYF. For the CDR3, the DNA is TGCAGCGTGGCGAGCGGGAGCCAAGAGACCCAGTACTTC.

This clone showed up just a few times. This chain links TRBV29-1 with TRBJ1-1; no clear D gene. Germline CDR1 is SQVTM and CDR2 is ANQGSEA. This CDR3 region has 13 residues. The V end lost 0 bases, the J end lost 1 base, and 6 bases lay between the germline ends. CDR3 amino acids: CSVEEQENTEAFF. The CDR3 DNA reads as TGCAGCGTTGAAGAGCAGGAGAACACTGAAGCTTTCTTT.

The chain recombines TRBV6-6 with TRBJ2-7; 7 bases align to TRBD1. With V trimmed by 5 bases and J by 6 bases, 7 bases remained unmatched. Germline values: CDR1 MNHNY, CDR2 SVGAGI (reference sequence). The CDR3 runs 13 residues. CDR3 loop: CASSHTGDSEQYF. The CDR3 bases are TGTGCCAGCAGTCATACAGGGGATAGCGAGCAGTACTTC.

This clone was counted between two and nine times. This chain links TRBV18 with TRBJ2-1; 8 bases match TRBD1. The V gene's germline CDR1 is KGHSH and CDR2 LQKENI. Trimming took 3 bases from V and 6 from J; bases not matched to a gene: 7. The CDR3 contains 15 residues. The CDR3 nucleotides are TGTGCCAGCTCACCCAATGGACAGGGAGGCAATGAGCAGTTCTTC. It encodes CASSPNGQGGNEQFF. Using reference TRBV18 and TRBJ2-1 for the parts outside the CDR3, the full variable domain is NAGVMQNPRHLVRRRGQEARLRCSPMKGHSHVYWYRQLPEEGLKFMVYLQKENIIDESGMPKERFSAEFPKEGPSILRIQQVVRGDSAAYFCASSPNGQGGNEQFFGPGTRLTVL.

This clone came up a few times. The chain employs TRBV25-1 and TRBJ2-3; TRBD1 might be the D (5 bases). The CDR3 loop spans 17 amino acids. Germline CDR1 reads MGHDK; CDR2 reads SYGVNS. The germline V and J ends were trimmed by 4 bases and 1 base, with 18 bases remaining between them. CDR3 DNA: TGTGCCAGCAGTGCCTCGCTGGGGCAGGGTGGCACAGATACGCAGTATTTT. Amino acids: CASSASLGQGGTDTQYF.

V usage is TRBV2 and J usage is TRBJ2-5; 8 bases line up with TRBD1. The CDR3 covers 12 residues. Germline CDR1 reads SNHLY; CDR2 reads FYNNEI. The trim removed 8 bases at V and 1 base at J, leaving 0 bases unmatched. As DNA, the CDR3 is TGTGCCAGCGGGACAGGCCAAGAGACCCAGTACTTC. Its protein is CASGTGQETQYF.